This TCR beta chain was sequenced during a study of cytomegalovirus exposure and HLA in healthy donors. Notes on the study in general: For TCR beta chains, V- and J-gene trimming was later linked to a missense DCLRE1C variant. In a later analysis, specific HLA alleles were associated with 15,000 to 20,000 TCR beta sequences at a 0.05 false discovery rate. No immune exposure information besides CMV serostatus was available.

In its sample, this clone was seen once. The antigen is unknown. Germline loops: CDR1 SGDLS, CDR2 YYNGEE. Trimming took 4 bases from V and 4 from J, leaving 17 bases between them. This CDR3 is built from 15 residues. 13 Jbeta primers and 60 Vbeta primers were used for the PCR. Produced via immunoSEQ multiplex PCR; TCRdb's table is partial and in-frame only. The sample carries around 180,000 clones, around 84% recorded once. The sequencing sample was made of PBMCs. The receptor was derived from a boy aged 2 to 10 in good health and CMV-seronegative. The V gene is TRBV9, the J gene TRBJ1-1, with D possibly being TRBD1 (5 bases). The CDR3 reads CASSSRFGGGTEAFF. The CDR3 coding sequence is TGTGCCAGCAGCTCCAGGTTTGGGGGGGGCACTGAAGCTTTCTTT.